There are a few counts of the clone carrying this TCR beta chain. The antigen is not known. The sample is drawn from a study of T cells in Graves' hyperthyroidism and ophthalmopathy. Study summary: Any treatment followed the collection of peripheral blood at initial diagnosis. The study's findings and limits: The model forecast ophthalmopathy, anticipating it by a median around 6.5 months before onset.

Patients with ophthalmopathy all had a Clinical Activity Score of at least 3, a NOSPECS grade of at least 4 and duration under 3 months. Researchers took RNA transcripts and amplified the TCR beta CDR3 regions from them. HTBI primers were employed in a first-round RT-PCR of the TCR CDR3. One entry per CDR3 protein, called by TCRdb with MiXCR from the multiplex PCR reads. The table includes over 450,000 distinct CDR3 sequences, approximately 17% detected once. Sequencing input: blood. The sequence came from a woman between 18 and 30 years old with Graves' ophthalmopathy.

The CDR3 nucleotides are TGTGCCAGCAGCGTAGGGACAGTTAGTCAGCCCCAGCATTTT. Encoded protein: CASSVGTVSQPQHF. The V gene is TRBV9, the J gene TRBJ1-5; D is perhaps TRBD1 (6 bases). This CDR3 comprises 14 residues. Germline V CDR1 and CDR2: SGDLS, YYNGEE. Trimming left V 0 bases short and J 6 bases short, with 10 bases between.